Listed below are T cell receptor beta chains from one sample, sequenced in a study of response to subunit inactivated influenza vaccine. One entry per CDR3 protein, called by TCRdb with MiXCR from the RT-PCR reads. The sample lists hundreds of thousands of distinct CDR3 sequences, roughly 8.2% occurring once. Here the sequenced sample was PBMCs from blood, taken around 25 months after vaccination. These receptor sequences come from a man aged 45 to 70 who received an inactivated influenza vaccine. CDR3s include the opening cysteine and the closing phenylalanine or tryptophan. The D gene is left open where the match is weak. Some rows have no size entry. The others give once, few or many, or a class for an expanded clone.

V gene	clone size	CDR3 length	D gene	J gene	CDR3 protein	CDR3 DNA
TRBV4-2	many	17	.	TRBJ2-7	CASSQGVWADLSYEQYF	TGTGCCAGCAGCCAAGGGGTCTGGGCGGATCTCTCCTACGAGCAGTACTTC
TRBV20-1	few	15	TRBD1	TRBJ2-7	CSAAGGQGNPYEQYF	TGCAGTGCGGCTGGCGGACAGGGGAATCCCTACGAGCAGTACTTC
TRBV9	.	13	.	TRBJ2-1	CASSVTSNNEQFF	TGTGCCAGCAGCGTTACTAGCAACAATGAGCAGTTCTTC
TRBV15	few	15	.	TRBJ1-5	CATSRDRVSNQPQHF	TGTGCCACCAGCAGAGACAGGGTGAGCAATCAGCCCCAGCATTTT
TRBV10-3	.	13	.	TRBJ1-1	CAISGGVYTEAFF	TGTGCCATCAGTGGGGGTGTTTACACTGAAGCTTTCTTT
TRBV18	.	17	.	TRBJ2-7	CASSPLDQGRTIYEQYF	TGTGCCAGCTCACCACTCGATCAGGGCCGGACCATTTACGAGCAGTACTTC
TRBV20-1	many	13	.	TRBJ1-5	CSAITGSNQPQHF	TGCAGTGCCATTACAGGGAGCAATCAGCCCCAGCATTTT
TRBV2	many	13	TRBD1	TRBJ2-7	CASLRDRGNEQYF	TGTGCCAGCCTCCGGGACAGGGGGAACGAGCAGTACTTC
TRBV2	.	14	.	TRBJ1-2	CASSGTVNNYGYTF	TGTGCCAGCAGTGGGACAGTCAATAACTATGGCTACACCTTC
TRBV3-1	few	13	.	TRBJ2-3	CASSQASTDTQYF	TGTGCCAGCAGCCAAGCCTCCACAGATACGCAGTATTTT
TRBV6-1	.	15	.	TRBJ2-7	CASSDRGRDSYEQYF	TGTGCCAGCAGTGACAGGGGTCGCGACTCCTACGAGCAGTACTTC
TRBV9	few	15	TRBD2	TRBJ2-1	CASSVRLASYNEQFF	TGTGCCAGCAGCGTTCGACTAGCTTCTTACAATGAGCAGTTCTTC